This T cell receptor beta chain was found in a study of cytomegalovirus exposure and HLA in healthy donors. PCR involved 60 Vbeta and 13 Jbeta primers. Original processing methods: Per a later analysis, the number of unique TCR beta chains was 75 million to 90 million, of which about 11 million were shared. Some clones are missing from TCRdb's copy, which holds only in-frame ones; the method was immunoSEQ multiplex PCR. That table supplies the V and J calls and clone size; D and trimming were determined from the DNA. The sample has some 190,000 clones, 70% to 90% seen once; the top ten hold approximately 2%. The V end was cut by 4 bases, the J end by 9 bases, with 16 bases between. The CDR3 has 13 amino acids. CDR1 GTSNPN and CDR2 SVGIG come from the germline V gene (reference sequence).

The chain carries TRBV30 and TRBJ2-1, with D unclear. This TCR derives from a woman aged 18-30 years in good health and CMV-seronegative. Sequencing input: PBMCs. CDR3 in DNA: TGTGCCTGGACCCCGGGTTACGGTACTGAGCAGTTCTTC. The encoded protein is CAWTPGYGTEQFF.